Below are 24 T cell receptor beta chains sequenced from a single sample in a study of T cells after yellow fever vaccination. Using its own MiXCR run on the 5' RACE reads, TCRdb lists one record per CDR3 protein. The table includes 450,000 to 650,000 distinct CDR3 sequences, roughly 14% detected once. Sequencing used PBMCs, obtained on the day of the yellow fever booster vaccination. These receptors were collected from a man aged 25 to 40 who received the YFV17D yellow fever vaccine.

CDR3 nucleotide sequence: TGCAGTGCTAGAGCCTCGGAGGGGGGGTTGTACAATGAGCAGTTCTTC. Protein: CSARASEGGLYNEQFF. The chain links TRBV20-1 to TRBJ2-1, with D perhaps matching TRBD2 (7 bases). Germline CDR1 is DFQATT and CDR2 is SNEGSKA (reference sequence). The CDR3 is 16 residues long. V lost 1 base and J lost 4, with 17 bases in between.

The chain is built from TRBV25-1 and TRBJ2-1; TRBD1 matches at 10 bases. CDR1 is MGHDK, CDR2 SYGVNS, per germline. This CDR3 is built from 15 residues. J was trimmed by 5 bases and V by 1 base; bases with no gene match: 2. The CDR3 reads CASSEWDRGNNEQFF. In DNA, the CDR3 is TGTGCCAGCAGTGAATGGGACAGGGGAAACAATGAGCAGTTCTTC. Filled out from reference TRBV25-1 and TRBJ2-1, the complete variable domain reads EADIYQTPRYLVIGTGKKITLECSQTMGHDKMYWYQQDPGMELHLIHYSYGVNSTEKGDLSSESTVSRIRTEHFPLTLESARPSHTSQYLCASSEWDRGNNEQFFGPGTRLTVL.

V usage is TRBV6-1 and J usage is TRBJ2-3, with TRBD2 matching 10 bases. The V gene's germline CDR1 is MNHNS and CDR2 SASEGT. V lost 7 bases to trimming and J lost 2 bases; unmatched junction nucleotides: 6. The CDR3 has 15 amino acids. The CDR3 region is CASNQAGGFTDTQYF. The CDR3 bases are TGTGCCAGCAATCAAGCGGGAGGGTTCACAGATACGCAGTATTTT.

To note about this clonotype: One junction end disagrees with the germline gene, perhaps due to a read error. V usage is TRBV25-1 and J usage is TRBJ2-1, with 9 bases that match TRBD1. The CDR3 sequence is 12 residues long. Germline V lookup: CDR1 MGHDK, CDR2 SYGVNS. The chain's CDR3 is CASSESRDREIF. As DNA, the CDR3 is TGTGCCAGCAGTGAATCCCGGGACAGGGAAATCTTC.

This clonotype has at least ten counts. The chain couples TRBV11-2 to TRBJ2-5; D uncertain. From germline, CDR1 is SGHAT and CDR2 FQNNGV. The CDR3 spans 17 residues. The germline V and J ends were trimmed by 2 bases and 5 bases, with 21 bases remaining between them. CDR3 loop: CASSLSPVTPNGETQYF. CDR3 bases: TGTGCCAGCAGCTTAAGCCCCGTGACTCCCAACGGGGAGACCCAGTACTTC.

This clonotype was detected a few times. This chain uses TRBV5-6 with TRBJ2-5, with D unresolved. The V gene lost 3 bases and the J gene lost 2 bases, with 8 bases spanning the gap. The CDR3 extends over 13 amino acids. CDR1 and CDR2 from the germline V gene are SGHDT and YYEEEE. CDR3 residues: CASSSAGQETQYF. The DNA of the CDR3 is TGTGCCAGCAGCTCTGCCGGGCAAGAGACCCAGTACTTC.

This clonotype occurred a few times. J is TRBJ1-2 and V is TRBV6-1, with D unresolved. V shed 7 bases and J shed 5 bases, with 17 bases lying between them. This CDR3 is 14 amino acids long. The V gene's germline CDR1 is MNHNS and CDR2 SASEGT. CDR3 in amino acids: CASNQVGSAYGYTF. Written as DNA, the CDR3 is TGTGCCAGCAACCAAGTCGGCAGCGCTTATGGCTACACCTTC.

V gene TRBV7-3 combines with J gene TRBJ2-1; TRBD2 agrees at 8 bases. Per germline, CDR1 SGHTA and CDR2 FQGTGA. This CDR3 comprises 17 residues. J gave up 2 bases and V 2 bases, and 8 bases lay outside the gene matches. The CDR3 loop is CASSLWSGSTPYNEQFF. DNA for the CDR3: TGTGCCAGCAGCTTATGGAGCGGGAGTACCCCCTACAATGAGCAGTTCTTC.

There are a few counts of this clonotype. The V call is TRBV6-2 or TRBV6-3, the J call TRBJ2-7; 7 bases fit TRBD2. The CDR3 is 22 residues long. Trimming at V came to 7 bases and at J to 2 bases, leaving 32 bases not matched to a gene. Germline CDR1 and CDR2: MNHEY and SVGEGT. The CDR3 nucleotides are TGTGCCAGCATCCAGGAGCTCGGGATATCCGGCGAAATCGGGAGGCTTACCTACGAGCAGTACTTC. Protein sequence: CASIQELGISGEIGRLTYEQYF.

The chain uses TRBV5-6 and TRBJ2-1; tentative D call: TRBD2 (5 bases). This CDR3 spans 16 amino acids. V shed 0 bases and J shed 8 bases, with 18 bases lying between them. Germline V gives CDR1 SGHDT, CDR2 YYEEEE. This CDR3 reads CASSLVGGFGFDEQFF. In DNA, the CDR3 is TGTGCCAGCAGCTTGGTTGGCGGGTTTGGTTTCGATGAGCAGTTCTTC.

This clonotype was counted between two and nine times. V usage is TRBV2 and J usage is TRBJ2-1; D is undetermined. The CDR3 runs 13 residues. Germline CDR1 is SNHLY and CDR2 is FYNNEI. V was shortened by 7 bases and J by 0 bases, with 7 bases between the two germline ends. Here the CDR3 reads CASNPYSYNEQFF. For the CDR3, the DNA is TGTGCCAGCAACCCTTACTCCTACAATGAGCAGTTCTTC.

The chain is built from TRBV5-4 and TRBJ2-5; 10 bases are shared with TRBD2. Looked up from germline, CDR1 is SGHNT and CDR2 is YYREEE (reference sequence). The trim removed 0 bases at V and 5 bases at J, leaving 4 bases unmatched. The CDR3 consists of 15 residues. This chain's CDR3 is CASSLGLAGDETQYF. CDR3 nucleotide sequence: TGTGCCAGCAGCTTGGGCCTAGCGGGAGATGAGACCCAGTACTTC.

This clonotype appeared many times. The chain recombines TRBV30 with TRBJ1-2; D is ambiguous. Looked up from germline, CDR1 is GTSNPN and CDR2 is SVGIG (reference sequence). The CDR3 sequence is 11 residues long. V was shortened by 4 bases and J by 4 bases, with 7 bases between the two germline ends. The chain's CDR3 is CAWTARYGYTF. The CDR3 nucleotides are TGTGCCTGGACCGCCCGCTATGGCTACACCTTC.

This clonotype showed up many times. The chain combines TRBV30 with TRBJ2-7, with a possible D match to TRBD1 (5 bases). This CDR3 has 13 residues. Germline CDR1 and CDR2: GTSNPN and SVGIG (reference sequence). The V end lost 5 bases, the J end lost 0 bases, and 11 bases lay between the germline ends. CDR3 DNA: TGTGCCTGGGGAGCAGGGATCTCCTACGAGCAGTACTTC. Encoded protein: CAWGAGISYEQYF.

The V call is TRBV12-3 or TRBV12-4, the J call TRBJ2-5, with D unclear. V was trimmed by 6 bases and J by 7 bases, leaving 9 bases between them. This CDR3 region has 11 residues. The CDR3, as DNA: TGTGCCAGCAGCGGTAGGGCGACCCAGTACTTC. It codes for CASSGRATQYF.

This clonotype was seen only a few times. The chain employs TRBV18 and TRBJ1-2; D unresolved. Germline values: CDR1 KGHSH, CDR2 LQKENI. The V gene lost 6 bases and the J gene lost 7 bases, with 15 bases spanning the gap. This CDR3 comprises 13 residues. This CDR3 is CASSEEAGLGYTF. In DNA form, the CDR3 reads TGTGCCAGCTCCGAGGAGGCGGGTCTTGGCTACACCTTC.

The rearrangement links TRBV20-1 to TRBJ1-1; D may be TRBD1 (5 bases). Trimming pared 6 bases from V and 6 bases from J, leaving 14 bases between. Germline loops: CDR1 DFQATT, CDR2 SNEGSKA (reference sequence). The CDR3 covers 12 residues. CDR3 amino acids: CSAPGRRSEAFF. The CDR3 DNA sequence: TGCAGTGCCCCGGGACGGCGATCTGAAGCTTTCTTT.

The chain carries TRBV20-1 and TRBJ2-2; perhaps D is TRBD1 or TRBD2 (5 bases each). Trimming removed 1 base at V and 0 bases at J, with 9 bases between. There are 15 residues in the CDR3. Germline CDR1 DFQATT, CDR2 SNEGSKA (reference sequence). The CDR3 sequence is CSARAGASNTGELFF. The CDR3 DNA reads as TGCAGTGCTAGAGCCGGGGCCTCGAACACCGGGGAGCTGTTTTTT.

The chain is built from TRBV6-2 or TRBV6-3 and TRBJ1-5; D is unclear. The germline V gene has CDR1 MNHEY and CDR2 SVGEGT. This CDR3 region has 15 residues. Deletions cut 5 bases from V and 4 bases from J, with 15 bases between. CDR3 in DNA: TGTGCCAGCAGTCTCGCTTTGGGCCAGAATCAGCCCCAGCATTTT. The encoded protein is CASSLALGQNQPQHF.

The chain joins TRBV6-1 to TRBJ2-1; 10 bases line up with TRBD2. The V gene end was trimmed by 6 bases and the J gene end by 9 bases; junction bases not matched to a gene: 8. Germline V lookup: CDR1 MNHNS, CDR2 SASEGT. The CDR3 has 14 residues. The CDR3 here is CASSLAGADGEQFF. In nucleotides, the CDR3 is TGTGCCAGCAGCCTAGCGGGAGCCGACGGTGAGCAGTTCTTC.

The V and J genes are TRBV12-3 or TRBV12-4 and TRBJ2-1, with 11 bases identical to TRBD2. After removal of 8 bases from V and 9 bases from J, the junction contained 21 bases not matched to a gene. The CDR3 extends over 18 amino acids. CDR3 nucleotide sequence: TGTGCCAGCCGTCCAGGGTCCCTTTCGCTAGCGGGAGGCGGTGAGCAGTTCTTC. Its translation is CASRPGSLSLAGGGEQFF.

The chain is built from TRBV5-1 and TRBJ2-5, with 11 bases aligning to TRBD2. The CDR3 loop spans 17 amino acids. The germline V gene has CDR1 SGHRS and CDR2 YFSETQ. The V segment lost 1 base and the J segment 4 bases; nucleotides outside the gene matches: 9. CDR3 sequence (DNA): TGCGCCAGCAGCTTGCTGGGGCTAGCGGGAGGATCAGAGACCCAGTACTTC. Its protein is CASSLLGLAGGSETQYF.

This chain joins TRBV6-5 and TRBJ2-2, with TRBD2 as a possible D gene (6 bases). The CDR3 length is 17 residues. Germline V gene data show CDR1 as MNHEY and CDR2 as SVGAGI. Trimming left V 2 bases short and J 5 bases short, with 18 bases between. CDR3 DNA: TGTGCCAGCAGTTACCTACTTTACGGGAGCGAGACCGGGGAGCTGTTTTTT. This encodes CASSYLLYGSETGELFF.

This chain connects TRBV25-1 to TRBJ2-7; 10 bases map to TRBD1. The germline V gene encodes CDR1 MGHDK and CDR2 SYGVNS. This CDR3 is 16 amino acids long. V trimming: 4 bases; J trimming: 4 bases; junction bases outside the gene matches: 10. CDR3 sequence: CASSGLSGTGVYEQYF. In DNA, the CDR3 is TGTGCCAGCAGTGGTCTATCCGGGACAGGGGTATACGAGCAGTACTTC.